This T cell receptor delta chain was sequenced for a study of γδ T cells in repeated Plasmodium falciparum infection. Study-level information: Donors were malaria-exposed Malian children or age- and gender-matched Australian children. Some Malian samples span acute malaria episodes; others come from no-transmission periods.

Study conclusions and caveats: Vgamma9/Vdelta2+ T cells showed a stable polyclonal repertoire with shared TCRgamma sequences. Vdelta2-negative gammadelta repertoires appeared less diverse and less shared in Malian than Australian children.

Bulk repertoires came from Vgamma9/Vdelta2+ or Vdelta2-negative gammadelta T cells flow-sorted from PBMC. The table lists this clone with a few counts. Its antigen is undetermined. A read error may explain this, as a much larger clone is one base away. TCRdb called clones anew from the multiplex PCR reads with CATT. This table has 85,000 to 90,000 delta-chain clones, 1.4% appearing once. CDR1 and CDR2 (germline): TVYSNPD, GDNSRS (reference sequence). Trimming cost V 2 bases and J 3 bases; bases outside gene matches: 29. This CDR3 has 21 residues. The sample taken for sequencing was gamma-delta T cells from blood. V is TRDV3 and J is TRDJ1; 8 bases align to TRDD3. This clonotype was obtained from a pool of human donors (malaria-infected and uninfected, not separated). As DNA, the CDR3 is TGTGCCTTTGAATACACAGAATGGGGGTCTCCTGGGGGACAGTACGCCGATAAACTCATCTTT. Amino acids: CAFEYTEWGSPGGQYADKLIF.